The rows below give T cell receptor beta chains drawn from one sample of a study of T-cell memory formation after mild COVID-19. In TCRdb, the 5' RACE reads were re-called with MiXCR into one record per CDR3 protein. This sample has hundreds of thousands of distinct CDR3 sequences; roughly 25% occur once, and the top ten carry around 13%. The sample comprised PBMCs or a T cell subset sorted from them (not recorded which). The receptors come from an adult woman who had mild COVID-19 (a few samples of this study predate the infection). Cell type and time point are not known. Each CDR3 is given with its conserved first and last residue. A D gene is named only where the DNA matches it firmly. Some rows have no size entry. The others give once, few or many, or a class for an expanded clone.

>TRBV12-3/TRBV12-4|.|14|TRBJ2-2|.
CASSTQGFSGELFF
TGTGCCAGCAGTACTCAGGGATTCTCCGGGGAGCTGTTTTTT
>TRBV9|.|16|TRBJ2-1|few
CASSAAVGVNSNEQFF
TGTGCCAGCAGCGCAGCGGTGGGAGTGAATTCCAATGAGCAGTTCTTC
>TRBV7-3|TRBD2|15|TRBJ2-1|few
CASSFSGTSYNEQFF
TGTGCCAGCAGCTTTTCCGGGACTAGCTACAATGAGCAGTTCTTC
>TRBV12-3/TRBV12-4|.|15|TRBJ1-1|few
CASTQVGERDTEAFF
TGTGCCAGCACCCAAGTAGGGGAACGAGACACTGAAGCTTTCTTT
>TRBV4-3|.|14|TRBJ2-7|.
CASARGTDTYEQYF
TGCGCCAGCGCTCGGGGGACTGACACCTACGAGCAGTACTTC
>TRBV12-3/TRBV12-4|.|13|TRBJ1-2|few
CASSLGRGSGYTF
TGTGCCAGCAGTTTAGGCAGGGGAAGTGGCTACACCTTC
>TRBV7-3|TRBD2|14|TRBJ2-1|few
CASSDSGAYNEQFF
TGTGCCAGCAGCGATAGCGGGGCCTACAATGAGCAGTTCTTC
>TRBV7-3|.|13|TRBJ1-1|.
CASSVGQNTEAFF
TGTGCCAGCAGTGTGGGCCAGAACACTGAAGCTTTCTTT
>TRBV5-1|TRBD2|15|TRBJ2-7|.
CASSPSGGRAGEQYF
TGCGCCAGCAGCCCTTCTGGCGGGAGGGCCGGAGAGCAGTACTTC
>TRBV5-1|TRBD1|17|TRBJ2-2|.
CASSLGPGTVNTGELFF
TGCGCCAGCAGCTTGGGGCCCGGGACAGTAAACACCGGGGAGCTGTTTTTT
>TRBV20-1|TRBD2|15|TRBJ2-3|.
CSAGASGSWTDTQYF
TGCAGTGCTGGGGCTAGCGGGAGTTGGACGGATACGCAGTATTTT
>TRBV5-6|TRBD1|16|TRBJ2-7|few
CASSSPPGQGTEEQYF
TGTGCCAGCAGCTCCCCCCCGGGACAGGGGACGGAAGAGCAGTACTTC
>TRBV7-6|.|14|TRBJ1-5|.
CASSLRGNNQPQHF
TGTGCCAGCAGCTTACGGGGGAACAATCAGCCCCAGCATTTT
>TRBV15|.|13|TRBJ2-3|.
CATSSSRLDTQYF
TGTGCCACCAGCAGCTCCCGACTGGATACGCAGTATTTT
>TRBV12-3/TRBV12-4|.|15|TRBJ2-7|.
CASSLTDSSSYEQYF
TGTGCCAGCAGCTTAACTGATTCAAGCTCCTACGAGCAGTACTTC
>TRBV19|.|13|TRBJ1-2|.
CASTGTANYGYTF
TGTGCCAGTACCGGGACTGCGAACTATGGCTACACCTTC
>TRBV4-3|.|13|TRBJ2-7|many
CASSQDRRDEQYF
TGCGCCAGCAGCCAAGACAGGCGGGACGAGCAGTACTTC
>TRBV7-9|.|14|TRBJ2-5|few
CASSLRGIQETQYF
TGTGCCAGCAGCTTAAGGGGTATACAAGAGACCCAGTACTTC
>TRBV6-6|TRBD1|13|TRBJ2-7|.
CASRQGAAYEQYF
TGTGCCAGCAGACAGGGGGCGGCTTACGAGCAGTACTTC
>TRBV5-1|.|17|TRBJ2-3|.
CASSSGMTTGSTDTQYF
TGCGCCAGCAGCTCTGGTATGACAACTGGGAGCACAGATACGCAGTATTTT
>TRBV12-3/TRBV12-4|TRBD1|12|TRBJ1-2|few
CASRTGGSGYTF
TGTGCCAGCAGGACAGGGGGCAGTGGCTACACCTTC
>TRBV7-3|.|15|TRBJ2-3|few
CASSLVDGLKDTQYF
TGTGCCAGCAGCTTAGTTGACGGGCTAAAGGATACGCAGTATTTT
>TRBV20-1|.|16|TRBJ1-1|few
CSADDGGRVMNTEAFF
TGCAGTGCCGACGACGGGGGGCGAGTAATGAACACTGAAGCTTTCTTT